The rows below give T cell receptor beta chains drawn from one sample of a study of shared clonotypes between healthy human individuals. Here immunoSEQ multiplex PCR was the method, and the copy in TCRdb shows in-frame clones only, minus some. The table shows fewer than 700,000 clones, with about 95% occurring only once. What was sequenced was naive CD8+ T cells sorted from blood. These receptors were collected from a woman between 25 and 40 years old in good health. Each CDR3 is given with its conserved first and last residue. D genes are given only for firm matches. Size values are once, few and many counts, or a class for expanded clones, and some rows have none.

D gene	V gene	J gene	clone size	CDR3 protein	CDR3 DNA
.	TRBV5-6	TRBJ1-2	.	CASSLGNYGYTF	TGTGCCAGCAGCTTGGGCAACTATGGCTACACCTTC
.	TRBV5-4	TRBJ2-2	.	CASSFSRLTGELFF	TGTGCCAGCAGCTTTTCAAGACTCACCGGGGAGCTGTTTTTT
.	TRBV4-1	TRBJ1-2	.	CASSHTTVGSDGYTF	TGCGCCAGCAGCCATACGACAGTGGGATCAGATGGCTACACCTTC
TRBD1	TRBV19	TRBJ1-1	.	CARAPLGQANTEAFF	TGTGCCAGGGCCCCCCTCGGACAGGCGAACACTGAAGCTTTCTTT
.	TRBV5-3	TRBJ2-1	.	CARSPLHDEQFF	TGTGCCAGAAGCCCCCTCCATGATGAGCAGTTCTTC
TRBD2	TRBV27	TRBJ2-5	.	CASSPGLAPKTQYF	TGTGCCAGCAGTCCGGGACTAGCCCCAAAGACCCAGTACTTC
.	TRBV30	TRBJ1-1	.	CAWDGGDLPAFF	TGTGCCTGGGATGGGGGGGACCTGCCGGCTTTCTTT
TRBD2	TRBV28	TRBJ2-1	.	CASSSRQAGEAYNEQFF	TGTGCCAGCAGTTCTCGGCAAGCGGGAGAAGCCTACAATGAGCAGTTCTTC
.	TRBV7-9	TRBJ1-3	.	CASSLEQGLSGNTIYF	TGTGCCAGCAGCTTGGAACAGGGTCTCTCTGGAAACACCATATATTTT
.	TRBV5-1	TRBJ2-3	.	CASSLANGGKSTDTQYF	TGCGCCAGCAGCTTGGCAAATGGCGGGAAGAGCACAGATACGCAGTATTTT
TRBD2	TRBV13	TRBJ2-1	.	CASTASGMPYNEQFF	TGTGCCAGCACCGCTAGCGGGATGCCCTACAATGAGCAGTTCTTC
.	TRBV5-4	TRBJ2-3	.	CASSSGLDPDTQYF	TGTGCCAGCAGTTCCGGACTTGATCCAGATACGCAGTATTTT
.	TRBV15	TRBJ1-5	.	CATSREGTPDSNQPQHF	TGTGCCACCAGCAGAGAAGGGACACCCGATAGCAATCAGCCCCAGCATTTT
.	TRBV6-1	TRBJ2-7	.	CASSWWQGDYEQYF	TGTGCCAGCAGTTGGTGGCAGGGAGACTACGAGCAGTACTTC
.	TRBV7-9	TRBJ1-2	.	CASSLESGYTF	TGTGCCAGCAGCTTAGAAAGTGGCTACACCTTC
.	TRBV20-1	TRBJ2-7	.	CSARVVVEQYF	TGCAGTGCTAGAGTAGTAGTCGAGCAGTACTTC
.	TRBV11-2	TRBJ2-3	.	CASSFRMEAEVVTDTQYF	TGTGCCAGCAGCTTTAGGATGGAAGCGGAGGTCGTCACAGATACGCAGTATTTT
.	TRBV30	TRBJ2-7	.	CALTGASYEQYF	TGTGCCTTGACAGGCGCAAGCTACGAGCAGTACTTC
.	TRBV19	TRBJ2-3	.	CASSIIADTQYF	TGTGCCAGTAGTATAATCGCAGATACGCAGTATTTT
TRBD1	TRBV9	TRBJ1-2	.	CASSVVDRGSIDGYTF	TGTGCCAGCAGCGTAGTGGACAGGGGATCAATTGATGGCTACACCTTC
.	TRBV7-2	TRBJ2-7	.	CASSIAYEQYF	TGTGCCAGCAGCATCGCCTACGAGCAGTACTTC
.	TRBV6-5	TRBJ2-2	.	CASSIVDTGELFF	TGTGCCAGCAGCATCGTCGACACCGGGGAGCTGTTTTTT
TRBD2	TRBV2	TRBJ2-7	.	CASSDSTSGSYEQYF	TGTGCCAGCAGTGATTCAACTAGCGGATCCTACGAGCAGTACTTC
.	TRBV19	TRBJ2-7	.	CASSFQGSYEQYF	TGTGCCAGTAGTTTTCAGGGGAGCTACGAGCAGTACTTC
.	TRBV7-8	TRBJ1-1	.	CASILGGNTEAFF	TGTGCCAGCATCCTAGGTGGGAACACTGAAGCTTTCTTT
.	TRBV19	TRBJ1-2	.	CASSNPWTVNYGYTF	TGTGCCAGTAGTAACCCCTGGACAGTGAACTATGGCTACACCTTC
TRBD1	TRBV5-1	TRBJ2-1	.	CASSLNIRGFYNEQFF	TGCGCCAGCAGCTTGAATATCAGGGGGTTTTACAATGAGCAGTTCTTC
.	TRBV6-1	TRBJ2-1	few	CASSEMSSYNEQFF	TGTGCCAGCAGTGAAATGAGCTCCTACAATGAGCAGTTCTTC
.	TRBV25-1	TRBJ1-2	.	CASSDVEGQRGYTF	TGTGCCAGCAGTGATGTGGAGGGCCAGAGGGGCTACACCTTC
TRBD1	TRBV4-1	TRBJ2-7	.	CASNTGQGAYEQYF	TGCGCCAGCAATACGGGACAGGGGGCCTACGAGCAGTACTTC
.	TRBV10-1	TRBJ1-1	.	CASSESRGSNTEAFF	TGCGCCAGCAGTGAGTCTCGGGGATCGAACACTGAAGCTTTCTTT
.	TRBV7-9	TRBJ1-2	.	CASSLADFLTF	TGTGCCAGCAGCCTTGCAGACTTTCTCACCTTC
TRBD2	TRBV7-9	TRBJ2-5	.	CASSLDEREGRETQYF	TGTGCCAGCAGCTTGGATGAGCGGGAGGGCCGCGAGACCCAGTACTTC
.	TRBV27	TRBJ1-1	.	CASSLNAGRAGAFF	TGTGCCAGCAGTTTAAATGCCGGCAGAGCGGGAGCTTTCTTT
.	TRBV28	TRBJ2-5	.	CASSSSGLALMETQYF	TGTGCCAGCAGTTCCTCGGGACTCGCTCTGATGGAGACCCAGTACTTC
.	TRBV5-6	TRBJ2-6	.	CASSLSLRGFLFGANVLTF	TGTGCCAGCAGCTTGAGTCTCCGGGGATTCCTATTTGGGGCCAACGTCCTGACTTTC
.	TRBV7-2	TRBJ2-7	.	CASSLLASSSSEQYF	TGTGCCAGCAGCTTATTGGCTAGCTCCTCCTCCGAGCAGTACTTC
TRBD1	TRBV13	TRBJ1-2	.	CASSLVGQGIRGYTF	TGTGCCAGCAGCTTAGTGGGACAGGGGATACGGGGCTACACCTTC